Listed below are T cell receptor beta chains from one sample, sequenced in a study of spatial heterogeneity in lung cancer. TCRdb used MiXCR to reprocess the 5' RACE reads, holding one entry per CDR3 protein. The sample has thousands of distinct CDR3 sequences, approximately 5% seen once. The sample was PBMCs, taken at surgery. All receptors come from a male donor with early-stage non-small cell lung cancer. Both conserved end residues are part of each CDR3. The order of the fields is J gene, D gene, clone size, V gene, CDR3 protein, CDR3 DNA. The D gene is left open where the match is weak. Size is stated for part of the rows, as once, few or many counts, or as a class when the clone is expanded.

J gene: TRBJ2-7; D gene: .; clone size: few; V gene: TRBV5-6; CDR3 protein: CASSSRGGVYEQYF; CDR3 DNA: TGTGCCAGCAGCTCCCGGGGCGGGGTCTACGAGCAGTACTTC
J gene: TRBJ2-7; D gene: .; clone size: .; V gene: TRBV7-2; CDR3 protein: CASSTGTRGDEQYF; CDR3 DNA: TGTGCCAGCAGCACCGGGACCCGGGGAGACGAGCAGTACTTC
J gene: TRBJ2-7; D gene: .; clone size: many; V gene: TRBV6-5; CDR3 protein: CASRNAGGEQYF; CDR3 DNA: TGTGCCAGCAGGAACGCCGGGGGCGAGCAGTACTTC
J gene: TRBJ2-1; D gene: .; clone size: many; V gene: TRBV20-1; CDR3 protein: CSASNSRQVDNEQFF; CDR3 DNA: TGCAGTGCTAGTAATTCGAGACAGGTTGACAATGAGCAGTTCTTC
J gene: TRBJ1-5; D gene: .; clone size: many; V gene: TRBV6-5; CDR3 protein: CASSLRRYNQPQHF; CDR3 DNA: TGTGCCAGCAGTCTCAGACGGTACAATCAGCCCCAGCATTTT
J gene: TRBJ1-5; D gene: .; clone size: many; V gene: TRBV5-6; CDR3 protein: CASSLGQLSQPQHF; CDR3 DNA: TGTGCCAGCAGCTTAGGACAGCTATCTCAGCCCCAGCATTTT
J gene: TRBJ1-1; D gene: .; clone size: many; V gene: TRBV20-1; CDR3 protein: CSVPKGLKEAFF; CDR3 DNA: TGCAGTGTCCCAAAGGGGCTTAAGGAAGCTTTCTTT
J gene: TRBJ2-3; D gene: TRBD2; clone size: .; V gene: TRBV7-8; CDR3 protein: CASSLDRAGGLDTQYF; CDR3 DNA: TGTGCCAGCAGCTTAGATAGGGCGGGGGGGCTAGATACGCAGTATTTT
J gene: TRBJ2-7; D gene: TRBD1; clone size: medium-sized; V gene: TRBV5-6; CDR3 protein: CASEDRGRRYEQYF; CDR3 DNA: TGTGCCAGCGAGGACAGGGGAAGAAGGTACGAGCAGTACTTC
J gene: TRBJ1-1; D gene: .; clone size: medium-sized; V gene: TRBV29-1; CDR3 protein: CSVVNRSRNTEAFF; CDR3 DNA: TGCAGCGTTGTCAATAGGTCCAGAAACACTGAAGCTTTCTTT
J gene: TRBJ2-1; D gene: TRBD1; clone size: many; V gene: TRBV7-9; CDR3 protein: CASSVGTVKNNEQFF; CDR3 DNA: TGTGCCAGCAGCGTTGGGACAGTAAAAAACAATGAGCAGTTCTTC
J gene: TRBJ2-3; D gene: .; clone size: few; V gene: TRBV2; CDR3 protein: CASSQGSAQYF; CDR3 DNA: TGTGCCAGCAGCCAGGGGAGTGCGCAGTATTTT
J gene: TRBJ1-1; D gene: .; clone size: .; V gene: TRBV6-5; CDR3 protein: CASSYSRLNTEAFF; CDR3 DNA: TGTGCCAGCAGTTACTCCAGGCTGAACACTGAAGCTTTCTTT
J gene: TRBJ2-1; D gene: TRBD2; clone size: many; V gene: TRBV12-3/TRBV12-4; CDR3 protein: CASSRPRLASNNEQFF; CDR3 DNA: TGTGCCAGCAGTCGTCCAAGACTAGCCTCCAACAATGAGCAGTTCTTC
J gene: TRBJ2-1; D gene: TRBD1; clone size: few; V gene: TRBV2; CDR3 protein: CASSRDRSNEQFF; CDR3 DNA: TGTGCCAGCAGTCGGGACAGATCAAATGAGCAGTTCTTC
J gene: TRBJ1-2; D gene: .; clone size: few; V gene: TRBV7-9; CDR3 protein: CASSLAQGYGYTF; CDR3 DNA: TGTGCCAGCAGCCTGGCCCAGGGCTATGGCTACACCTTC
J gene: TRBJ1-5; D gene: .; clone size: medium-sized; V gene: TRBV27; CDR3 protein: CASSEGRNQPQHF; CDR3 DNA: TGTGCCAGCTCCGAGGGTCGCAATCAGCCCCAGCATTTT
J gene: TRBJ1-1; D gene: .; clone size: medium-sized; V gene: TRBV5-1; CDR3 protein: CASSLGNSDRRTEAFF; CDR3 DNA: TGCGCCAGCAGCTTAGGGAATAGTGACAGGCGTACTGAAGCTTTCTTT
J gene: TRBJ2-5; D gene: .; clone size: many; V gene: TRBV6-1; CDR3 protein: CASSEGDPQETQYF; CDR3 DNA: TGTGCCAGCAGTGAAGGCGACCCACAAGAGACCCAGTACTTC
J gene: TRBJ2-7; D gene: .; clone size: few; V gene: TRBV13; CDR3 protein: CASSVGEGLEQYF; CDR3 DNA: TGTGCCAGCAGCGTCGGTGAAGGTCTCGAGCAGTACTTC
J gene: TRBJ2-3; D gene: TRBD2; clone size: .; V gene: TRBV5-6; CDR3 protein: CASSGLAGLVDTQYF; CDR3 DNA: TGTGCCAGCAGCGGACTAGCGGGGTTGGTCGATACGCAGTATTTT
J gene: TRBJ2-7; D gene: .; clone size: medium-sized; V gene: TRBV6-2/TRBV6-3; CDR3 protein: CASTRGLMEAYEQYF; CDR3 DNA: TGTGCCAGCACTCGTGGACTCATGGAGGCCTACGAGCAGTACTTC
J gene: TRBJ2-1; D gene: .; clone size: .; V gene: TRBV5-1; CDR3 protein: CASSAVGPGSSYNEQFF; CDR3 DNA: TGCGCCAGCAGCGCGGTGGGTCCTGGAAGCTCCTACAATGAGCAGTTCTTC
J gene: TRBJ2-3; D gene: TRBD1; clone size: .; V gene: TRBV4-3; CDR3 protein: CASSQNQGQGVSDTQYF; CDR3 DNA: TGCGCCAGCAGCCAGAACCAAGGACAGGGCGTCTCAGATACGCAGTATTTT
J gene: TRBJ2-7; D gene: .; clone size: many; V gene: TRBV5-1; CDR3 protein: CASSFTANAHEQYF; CDR3 DNA: TGCGCCAGCAGCTTCACAGCGAACGCCCACGAGCAGTACTTC
J gene: TRBJ2-1; D gene: TRBD1; clone size: many; V gene: TRBV7-2; CDR3 protein: CASSPRTQGAGEQFF; CDR3 DNA: TGTGCCAGCAGCCCAAGAACCCAGGGGGCGGGTGAGCAGTTCTTC
J gene: TRBJ1-4; D gene: .; clone size: medium-sized; V gene: TRBV7-9; CDR3 protein: CASSSATNEKLFF; CDR3 DNA: TGTGCCAGCAGCTCTGCAACTAATGAAAAACTGTTTTTT
J gene: TRBJ1-1; D gene: TRBD1; clone size: many; V gene: TRBV25-1; CDR3 protein: CASSPHRGLTEAFF; CDR3 DNA: TGTGCCAGCAGTCCACACAGGGGGCTCACTGAAGCTTTCTTT
J gene: TRBJ2-2; D gene: TRBD1; clone size: many; V gene: TRBV18; CDR3 protein: CASSSVTGGINTGELFF; CDR3 DNA: TGTGCCAGCTCATCCGTCACAGGGGGAATCAACACCGGGGAGCTGTTTTTT
J gene: TRBJ1-6; D gene: .; clone size: medium-sized; V gene: TRBV5-1; CDR3 protein: CASSLGYIEGAPLHF; CDR3 DNA: TGCGCCAGCAGCTTGGGATACATCGAAGGGGCACCCCTCCACTTT
J gene: TRBJ2-3; D gene: .; clone size: many; V gene: TRBV5-5; CDR3 protein: CASSLSGTKDTQYF; CDR3 DNA: TGTGCCAGCAGCTTGTCCGGCACCAAGGATACGCAGTATTTT
J gene: TRBJ1-1; D gene: .; clone size: many; V gene: TRBV3-1; CDR3 protein: CASSQDLGQAEAFF; CDR3 DNA: TGTGCCAGCAGCCAAGATCTGGGGCAGGCTGAAGCTTTCTTT
J gene: TRBJ1-1; D gene: TRBD1; clone size: many; V gene: TRBV28; CDR3 protein: CASSPPHRDRRNTEAFF; CDR3 DNA: TGTGCCAGCAGTCCCCCCCACCGGGACAGGAGAAACACTGAAGCTTTCTTT
J gene: TRBJ2-7; D gene: .; clone size: few; V gene: TRBV9; CDR3 protein: CASVGSSYEQYF; CDR3 DNA: TGTGCCAGCGTCGGGAGCTCCTACGAGCAGTACTTC
J gene: TRBJ1-2; D gene: TRBD1; clone size: many; V gene: TRBV5-1; CDR3 protein: CASSGGQGDVSGYTF; CDR3 DNA: TGCGCCAGCAGCGGGGGACAGGGAGATGTATCGGGCTACACCTTC
J gene: TRBJ2-3; D gene: .; clone size: many; V gene: TRBV18; CDR3 protein: CASSPLAYGTDTQYF; CDR3 DNA: TGTGCCAGCTCACCATTGGCCTACGGGACAGATACGCAGTATTTT
J gene: TRBJ1-2; D gene: .; clone size: many; V gene: TRBV14; CDR3 protein: CASSPRRGSLYTF; CDR3 DNA: TGTGCCAGCAGCCCACGGCGGGGTTCCCTCTACACCTTC
J gene: TRBJ1-1; D gene: .; clone size: medium-sized; V gene: TRBV4-1; CDR3 protein: CASSQSLGSDTEAFF; CDR3 DNA: TGCGCCAGCAGCCAATCGTTAGGATCTGACACTGAAGCTTTCTTT
J gene: TRBJ2-6; D gene: .; clone size: .; V gene: TRBV3-1; CDR3 protein: CASSQDSFLTGANVLTF; CDR3 DNA: TGTGCCAGCAGCCAAGATTCCTTCCTGACTGGGGCCAACGTCCTGACTTTC
J gene: TRBJ2-5; D gene: .; clone size: medium-sized; V gene: TRBV7-2; CDR3 protein: CASSAGQTNAETQYF; CDR3 DNA: TGTGCCAGCAGCGCCGGACAAACGAACGCAGAGACCCAGTACTTC
J gene: TRBJ1-2; D gene: .; clone size: many; V gene: TRBV7-2; CDR3 protein: CASSLGGSDANYGYTF; CDR3 DNA: TGTGCCAGCAGCTTAGGGGGGTCAGACGCTAACTATGGCTACACCTTC
J gene: TRBJ1-1; D gene: .; clone size: many; V gene: TRBV25-1; CDR3 protein: CASSQGERGTEAFF; CDR3 DNA: TGTGCCAGCAGTCAGGGCGAACGGGGGACTGAAGCTTTCTTT
J gene: TRBJ2-1; D gene: TRBD1; clone size: .; V gene: TRBV24-1; CDR3 protein: CATSDPGTGGHNEQFF; CDR3 DNA: TGTGCCACCAGTGACCCCGGGACAGGGGGACACAATGAGCAGTTCTTC
J gene: TRBJ2-1; D gene: .; clone size: many; V gene: TRBV12-3/TRBV12-4; CDR3 protein: CASRPGGPSYNEQFF; CDR3 DNA: TGTGCCAGCAGGCCCGGGGGCCCCTCCTACAATGAGCAGTTCTTC
J gene: TRBJ2-7; D gene: .; clone size: many; V gene: TRBV2; CDR3 protein: CASNRPGVYEQYF; CDR3 DNA: TGTGCCAGTAACCGACCGGGTGTTTACGAGCAGTACTTC
J gene: TRBJ1-6; D gene: TRBD1; clone size: many; V gene: TRBV20-1; CDR3 protein: CSAATTGGGGSPLHF; CDR3 DNA: TGCAGTGCCGCAACCACAGGGGGTGGGGGTTCACCCCTCCACTTT
J gene: TRBJ2-2; D gene: .; clone size: many; V gene: TRBV3-1; CDR3 protein: CASSQDYRGTGELFF; CDR3 DNA: TGTGCCAGCAGCCAAGACTATAGGGGCACCGGGGAGCTGTTTTTT
J gene: TRBJ1-6; D gene: .; clone size: medium-sized; V gene: TRBV15; CDR3 protein: CATSIHRVNSPLHF; CDR3 DNA: TGTGCCACCAGTATCCACAGGGTTAATTCACCCCTCCACTTT
J gene: TRBJ2-3; D gene: .; clone size: medium-sized; V gene: TRBV14; CDR3 protein: CASSQASTSTDTQYF; CDR3 DNA: TGTGCCAGCAGCCAAGCCTCAACTAGCACAGATACGCAGTATTTT
J gene: TRBJ2-2; D gene: .; clone size: many; V gene: TRBV6-4; CDR3 protein: CASSDAGNTGELFF; CDR3 DNA: TGTGCCAGCAGTGACGCGGGGAACACCGGGGAGCTGTTTTTT
J gene: TRBJ2-1; D gene: .; clone size: few; V gene: TRBV27; CDR3 protein: CASRDPGTLSSYNEQFF; CDR3 DNA: TGTGCCAGCAGAGACCCTGGGACGTTAAGCTCCTACAATGAGCAGTTCTTC